This T cell receptor (beta chain) was documented in a study of blood T cell repertoires in COVID-19. Study-level background: PBMCs, B-cell-depleted T cells, or T cells provided the cDNA or gDNA that made up the material.

As originally analysed: Reference gene primers were amplified, and this amplification served to estimate nucleated cell counts. Sequencing used immunoSEQ multiplex PCR; TCRdb keeps in-frame clones, though not all of them. Clone size and the V and J calls come from that table; the DNA yielded D and trimming. This table has roughly 330,000 clones, 87% appearing once. The table lists this clone with a few counts. In Seattle, patients joined the study during active infection and were tracked longitudinally. V shed 5 bases and J 5 bases; nucleotides not matched to a gene: 9. This CDR3 region has 15 residues. Germline-derived CDR1 and CDR2 are SGHRS and YFSETQ.

The receptor comes from a man aged 25 to 40 with COVID-19, enrolled during active disease. The V gene is TRBV5-1, the J gene TRBJ1-5, with 8 nucleotides matching TRBD1. Sequencing was performed on peripheral blood. This CDR3 is CASSPTGESHQPQHF. The DNA of the CDR3 is TGCGCCAGCAGTCCGACAGGGGAGAGTCATCAGCCCCAGCATTTT. Looking up the rest from reference TRBV5-1 and TRBJ1-5 gives the full variable domain: KAGVTQTPRYLIKTRGQQVTLSCSPISGHRSVSWYQQTPGQGLQFLFEYFSETQRNKGNFPGRFSGRQFSNSRSEMNVSTLELGDSALYLCASSPTGESHQPQHFGDGTRLSIL.